The clone carrying this TCR beta chain was counted only a few times. Its antigen is not identified. TCRdb used MiXCR to reprocess the reads, holding one entry per CDR3 protein. The sample holds 600,000 to 700,000 distinct CDR3 sequences, about 30% seen once. The sample comes from a study of T cell repertoires in cytomegalovirus infection. The source of this sequence is a human donor in good health (CMV status not recorded). Some clones in this sample may be carry-over from other donors' samples. The sample here was cultured PBMCs, taken from culture after CMV antigen stimulation.

The CDR3 coding sequence is TGTGCCAGCAGTTACTCGGGACAGGGGGCGAGAGAGCAGTACTTC. Its translation: CASSYSGQGAREQYF. The rearrangement uses TRBV6-6 and TRBJ2-7, with 12 bases that match TRBD1. This CDR3 spans 15 amino acids. Germline V gene sequence: CDR1 MNHNY, CDR2 SVGAGI (reference sequence). Losses at the gene ends were 0 bases for V and 7 bases for J; bases not matched to a gene: 4.